The sample holds a few counts of the clone carrying this T cell receptor (beta chain). Antigen unknown. These data originate in a study of vaccination and CD4 T cells after COVID-19. Cultured CD4+ T-cell DNA underwent Oncomine TCR Beta short-read sequencing. TCRdb ran MiXCR on the PCR reads and lists one entry per CDR3 protein. This sample yields approximately 9,300 distinct CDR3 sequences, of which 60% to 70% are seen a single time; 20% to 30% belongs to the top ten. Treatment here: roughly 10-day PBMC culture with coronavirus spike peptide pools or control peptides (ViraFEST assay). It was after roughly nine days of culture that CD4+ T cells were isolated by negative selection. This CDR3 is built from 17 residues. Trimming stripped 4 bases from V and 6 bases from J, with 24 bases between. Germline V gives CDR1 MNHNS, CDR2 SASEGT.

Sequencing was done on a sample of CD4+ T cells from blood, cultured in vitro. The receptor was derived from a human donor who had recovered from COVID-19. V usage is TRBV6-1 and J usage is TRBJ1-2; tentative D call: TRBD1 (6 bases). CDR3 sequence (DNA): TGTGCCAGCAGTGGGAACCGTGGGGGGCGTAATGTTGATGGCTACACCTTC. Residues: CASSGNRGGRNVDGYTF.